This entry lists 32 T cell receptor beta chains sequenced from one sample in a study of shared clonotypes between healthy human individuals. Assay: immunoSEQ multiplex PCR; the TCRdb copy retains only in-frame clones and omits some. This sample yields around 2.1 million clones, of which around 93% are seen a single time; under 2% belongs to the top ten. CD45RO-negative, CCR7-selected cells formed the naive CD8 fraction, which excluded terminally differentiated effector memory CD45RA+ cells. Sequenced: naive CD8+ T cells from PBMCs. All receptors derive from a man aged 18 to 30 in good health. Some clones in this sample may be carry-over from other donors' samples.

The CDR3 sequence: CASSSLGQDEQFF. Written as DNA, the CDR3 is TGTGCCAGCAGTTCACTGGGGCAGGATGAGCAGTTCTTC. V and J are TRBV27 and TRBJ2-1; tentative D call: TRBD1 (5 bases). Trimming stripped 4 bases from V and 8 bases from J, with 12 bases between. The CDR3 totals 13 residues. Germline V gene lookup returns CDR1 MNHEY and CDR2 SMNVEV (reference sequence).

V gene TRBV7-9 combines with J gene TRBJ1-3; D uncertain. There are 12 residues in the CDR3. Germline V gene sequence: CDR1 SEHNR, CDR2 FQNEAQ (reference sequence). V dropped 4 bases and J dropped 4 bases, with 5 bases sitting between them. CDR3 sequence reads: CASSYFGNTIYF. The CDR3, as DNA: TGTGCCAGCAGCTACTTCGGAAACACCATATATTTT.

This chain joins TRBV21-1 and TRBJ2-2; TRBD1 is taken as the D call from the table, unchecked against the DNA. TRBV21-1 is termed a pseudogene. The CDR3 covers 21 residues. CDR3 protein: CASSKDGLREQGEENTGELFF. For the CDR3, the DNA is TGTGCCAGCAGCAAAGATGGTTTACGGGAACAGGGAGAGGAAAACACCGGGGAGCTGTTTTTT.

V usage is TRBV4-1 and J usage is TRBJ2-7; D possibly corresponds to TRBD2 (5 bases). The ends were cut back, 0 bases at V and 3 bases at J, with 9 bases in the middle. This CDR3 comprises 14 residues. In germline, CDR1 is MGHRA, CDR2 YSYEKL. The DNA for the CDR3 is TGCGCCAGCAGCCAAGACGTGGAGGTCTACGAGCAGTACTTC. Its translation is CASSQDVEVYEQYF.

The V gene is TRBV27, the J gene TRBJ2-1; 7 bases line up with TRBD1. The junction had 15 bases not matched to a gene; V was cut back by 2 bases and J by 8 bases. Germline lookup yields CDR1 MNHEY and CDR2 SMNVEV (reference sequence). This CDR3 is built from 17 residues. CDR3 amino acids: CASSLIPTGTDFDEQFF. CDR3 nucleotide sequence: TGTGCCAGCAGTTTAATCCCGACAGGGACGGATTTTGATGAGCAGTTCTTC.

The genes are TRBV27 and TRBJ2-7; the match to TRBD1 covers 9 bases. The CDR3 contains 13 residues. Per the germline V gene, CDR1 is MNHEY and CDR2 is SMNVEV (reference sequence). J gave up 10 bases and V 5 bases, and 9 bases lay outside the gene matches. Here the CDR3 reads CASSPRDRVKQYF. The CDR3 bases are TGTGCCAGCAGTCCCCGGGACAGGGTAAAACAGTACTTC.

The chain joins TRBV5-8 to TRBJ2-7; tentatively, D is TRBD1 (6 bases). Germline CDR1 is SGHTS and CDR2 is YDEGEE. V was cut by 3 bases and J by 0 bases, with 13 bases left in between. The CDR3 loop spans 15 amino acids. The CDR3 bases are TGTGCCAGCAGCTGGGAATTAGGGGGCTCCTACGAGCAGTACTTC. This sequence encodes CASSWELGGSYEQYF.

Points on this clone: The sample has other DNA sequences that encode this CDR3 too. J is TRBJ1-1 and V is TRBV6-5, with D possibly TRBD1 on 5 matching bases. From germline, CDR1 is MNHEY and CDR2 SVGAGI. Trimming took 8 bases from V and 4 from J, leaving 8 bases between them. CDR3 size: 11 residues. The CDR3 DNA is TGTGCCAGCCGGGGCGGCACTGAAGCTTTCTTT. As protein: CASRGGTEAFF.

The chain's CDR3 is CASSQATGGGTDTQYF. The CDR3, as DNA: TGTGCCAGCAGCCAAGCTACAGGGGGAGGCACAGATACGCAGTATTTT. This sequence joins TRBV14 and TRBJ2-3; 8 bases are a match to TRBD1. CDR3 length: 16 residues. CDR1 is SGHDN and CDR2 is FVKESK in the germline V gene. V was pared by 1 base and J by 1 base, with 4 bases of the junction left unmatched.

The CDR3 region is CASSYRGGQETQYF. In DNA, the CDR3 is TGTGCCAGCAGTTACAGGGGGGGACAAGAGACCCAGTACTTC. The rearrangement uses TRBV27 and TRBJ2-5, with TRBD1 as a possible D gene (8 bases). Germline values: CDR1 MNHEY, CDR2 SMNVEV (reference sequence). The CDR3 loop spans 14 amino acids. With 4 bases removed from V and 2 bases from J, the gap between germline ends came to 11 bases.

This chain uses TRBV6-1 with TRBJ2-1; TRBD1 agrees at 7 bases. J gave up 6 bases and V 6 bases, and 5 bases lay outside the gene matches. The CDR3 has 13 residues. In germline, CDR1 is MNHNS, CDR2 SASEGT. For the CDR3, the DNA is TGTGCCAGCAGATTGACAGGGTTCAATGAGCAGTTCTTC. Protein sequence: CASRLTGFNEQFF.

The chain has TRBV2 and TRBJ2-7; 7 nucleotides agree with TRBD2. CDR3 length: 15 amino acids. V lost 3 bases to trimming and J lost 0 bases; unmatched junction nucleotides: 5. Germline V lookup: CDR1 SNHLY, CDR2 FYNNEI. CDR3: CASSEASGLSYEQYF. The CDR3 DNA reads as TGTGCCAGCAGTGAGGCTAGCGGCCTCTCCTACGAGCAGTACTTC.

The V and J genes are TRBV15 and TRBJ1-5, with D tentatively TRBD1 (5 bases). This CDR3 has 14 residues. Germline V gene sequence: CDR1 LNHNV, CDR2 YYDKDF (reference sequence). V was clipped by 3 bases and J by 7 bases, with 13 bases between them. In nucleotides, the CDR3 is TGTGCCACCAGCAGGGCGGGAGGGGTACAGCCCCAGCATTTT. It specifies CATSRAGGVQPQHF.

This clone has just one count. Additional DNA sequences in this sample encode the identical CDR3. The chain recombines TRBV10-3 with TRBJ2-7; the D is unclear. V lost 2 bases and J 2 bases, leaving 7 bases between the germline ends. Germline V lookup: CDR1 ENHRY, CDR2 SYGVKD. The CDR3 extends over 13 amino acids. CDR3 loop: CAISEVSPYEQYF. The CDR3 region has the DNA TGTGCCATCAGTGAGGTCAGCCCCTACGAGCAGTACTTC.

The chain joins TRBV6-5 to TRBJ1-2, with unresolved D. From germline, CDR1 is MNHEY and CDR2 SVGAGI. The CDR3 is made up of 13 amino acids. V lost 2 bases, J lost 8 bases, and 12 bases lay in between. The CDR3 region is CASSYRGLGGYTF. The CDR3 nucleotides are TGTGCCAGCAGTTACCGGGGTCTAGGAGGCTACACCTTC.

The chain recombines TRBV27 with TRBJ1-2, with TRBD1 matching over 7 bases. The CDR3 sequence is 13 residues long. The J segment lost 8 bases and the V segment lost 6 bases, leaving 9 bases of the junction unmatched. The germline CDR1 and CDR2 sequences are MNHEY and SMNVEV (reference sequence). The CDR3 here is CASSSTGSWGYTF. The CDR3 DNA is TGTGCCAGCAGCTCGACAGGGTCCTGGGGCTACACCTTC.

V and J are TRBV5-8 and TRBJ1-1; D remains ambiguous. V was trimmed by 2 bases and J by 4 bases, leaving 6 bases between them. There are 12 residues in the CDR3. Germline V gene data show CDR1 as SGHTS and CDR2 as YDEGEE. The CDR3 sequence is CASSFSVTEAFF. The CDR3 DNA reads TGTGCCAGCAGCTTCTCCGTCACTGAAGCTTTCTTT.

This clone appeared once. This chain connects TRBV29-1 to TRBJ2-3; TRBD1 aligns across 10 bases. The trim removed 0 bases at V and 2 bases at J, leaving 8 bases unmatched. The V gene's germline CDR1 is SQVTM and CDR2 ANQGSEA. The CDR3 spans 17 residues. CDR3: CSVEDQLDRGDTDTQYF. The CDR3, as DNA: TGCAGCGTTGAAGATCAGTTGGACAGGGGGGACACAGATACGCAGTATTTT.

J is TRBJ2-1 and V is TRBV27; 8 bases match TRBD2. Germline V gives CDR1 MNHEY, CDR2 SMNVEV (reference sequence). The CDR3 extends over 13 amino acids. V lost 4 bases, J lost 11 bases, and 7 bases stayed unmatched. The CDR3 DNA is TGTGCCAGCAGTTGGGGACTAGTGGGCCAGCAGTTCTTC. Translating gives CASSWGLVGQQFF.

This chain uses TRBV4-3 with TRBJ2-2; TRBD1 matches at 11 bases. The CDR3 extends over 17 amino acids. Trimming at V came to 4 bases and at J to 4 bases, leaving 8 bases not matched to a gene. Germline V lookup: CDR1 LGHNA, CDR2 YSLEER. In nucleotides, the CDR3 is TGCGCCAGCAGCCTCGCCCCCGGGACAGGGGGCACCGGGGAGCTGTTTTTT. Translating gives CASSLAPGTGGTGELFF.

This chain connects TRBV28 to TRBJ2-1; 9 bases agree with TRBD2. Germline V gene data show CDR1 as MDHEN and CDR2 as SYDVKM. V lost 3 bases to trimming and J lost 8 bases; unmatched junction nucleotides: 8. CDR3 size: 15 residues. In DNA, the CDR3 is TGTGCCAGCAGTTTCGCTAGCGGGATTAATCATGAGCAGTTCTTC. It encodes CASSFASGINHEQFF.

CDR3 sequence (DNA): TGTGCCAGCAGCCCCCGTGGGCAGGGGTGGACAGATACGCAGTATTTT. Amino acid sequence: CASSPRGQGWTDTQYF. The rearrangement links TRBV9 to TRBJ2-3; perhaps TRBD1 as D (6 bases). Per germline, CDR1 SGDLS and CDR2 YYNGEE. CDR3 length: 16 residues. Trimming removed 4 bases at V and 3 bases at J, with 18 bases between. The entire variable domain, with the rest obtained from reference TRBV9 and TRBJ2-3, is as follows: DSGVTQTPKHLITATGQRVTLRCSPRSGDLSVYWYQQSLDQGLQFLIQYYNGEERAKGNILERFSAQQFPDLHSELNLSSLELGDSALYFCASSPRGQGWTDTQYFGPGTRLTVL.

CDR3 protein: CASRERGGSNQPQHF. CDR3 sequence (DNA): TGTGCCAGCAGGGAACGGGGGGGCAGTAATCAGCCCCAGCATTTT. J is TRBJ1-5 and V is TRBV28; D might be TRBD1 (6 bases). Germline CDR1 is MDHEN and CDR2 is SYDVKM. The CDR3 spans 15 residues. Trimming left V 6 bases short and J 4 bases short, with 16 bases between.

Of note for this clone: Other DNA sequences within the sample encode an identical CDR3. The rearrangement links TRBV27 to TRBJ2-7, with D maybe TRBD2 (6 bases). V was pared by 3 bases and J by 3 bases, with 12 bases between. The CDR3 runs 14 residues. From germline, CDR1 is MNHEY and CDR2 SMNVEV (reference sequence). In DNA form, the CDR3 reads TGTGCCAGCAGTTTGCGAGGCGGGATCTACGAGCAGTACTTC. Amino acids: CASSLRGGIYEQYF.

The chain's CDR3 is CASSLDPSGTDEQFF. The CDR3 DNA is TGTGCCAGCAGCTTAGATCCTAGCGGGACAGATGAGCAGTTCTTC. V usage is TRBV7-8 and J usage is TRBJ2-1, with 9 nucleotides matching TRBD2. Germline CDR1 reads SGHVS; CDR2 reads FQNEAQ. The CDR3 consists of 15 residues. V was clipped by 1 base and J by 8 bases; unmatched bases: 6. The full variable domain, completed using reference TRBV7-8 and TRBJ2-1, is GAGVSQSPRYKVAKRGQDVALRCDPISGHVSLFWYQQALGQGPEFLTYFQNEAQLDKSGLPSDRFFAERPEGSVSTLKIQRTQQEDSAVYLCASSLDPSGTDEQFFGPGTRLTVL.

The chain joins TRBV14 to TRBJ2-5; TRBD2 matches at 10 bases. This CDR3 comprises 14 residues. Trimming at V came to 3 bases and at J to 4 bases, leaving 2 bases not matched to a gene. The germline V gene has CDR1 SGHDN and CDR2 FVKESK. CDR3 region: CASSQRLAGETQYF. CDR3 DNA sequence: TGTGCCAGCAGCCAGAGACTAGCGGGAGAGACCCAGTACTTC.

CDR3 protein: CASSLGSRAGARSGELFF. The CDR3 region has the DNA TGTGCCAGCAGCTTAGGCTCGCGAGCGGGAGCAAGATCCGGGGAGCTGTTTTTT. This chain links TRBV11-3 with TRBJ2-2; 8 bases map to TRBD2. Germline V lookup: CDR1 SGHNT, CDR2 YENEEA. Trimming at V came to 1 base and at J to 6 bases, leaving 13 bases not matched to a gene. The CDR3 runs to 18 residues. The variable domain in full, with the rest retrieved from reference TRBV11-3 and TRBJ2-2, is EAGVVQSPRYKIIEKKQPVAFWCNPISGHNTLYWYLQNLGQGPELLIRYENEEAVDDSQLPKDRFSAERLKGVDSTLKIQPAELGDSAVYLCASSLGSRAGARSGELFFGEGSRLTVL.

The gene calls are TRBV27 and TRBJ1-4; D is ambiguous. Trimming cost V 6 bases and J 5 bases, with 10 bases left between them. The CDR3 is made up of 13 amino acids. Germline CDR1 is MNHEY and CDR2 is SMNVEV (reference sequence). CDR3 sequence reads: CASRSGRNEKLFF. Here the CDR3 DNA reads TGTGCCAGCAGGTCGGGCAGGAATGAAAAACTGTTTTTT. The entire variable domain, with the rest obtained from reference TRBV27 and TRBJ1-4, is as follows: EAQVTQNPRYLITVTGKKLTVTCSQNMNHEYMSWYRQDPGLGLRQIYYSMNVEVTDKGDVPEGYKVSRKEKRNFPLILESPSPNQTSLYFCASRSGRNEKLFFGSGTQLSVL.

The chain's CDR3 is CASSEADRGYEQYF. CDR3 sequence (DNA): TGCGCCAGCAGTGAGGCGGACAGGGGATACGAGCAGTACTTC. V is TRBV10-2 and J is TRBJ2-7; 9 nucleotides match TRBD1. The CDR3 extends over 14 amino acids. V trimming: 2 bases; J trimming: 4 bases; junction bases outside the gene matches: 3. The germline gives CDR1 WSHSY, CDR2 SAAADI.

The rearrangement uses TRBV6-6 and TRBJ2-2, with D unclear. This CDR3 is 12 amino acids long. Germline assignment: CDR1 MNHNY and CDR2 SVGAGI (reference sequence). The V end was cut by 7 bases, the J end by 4 bases, with 7 bases between. The CDR3 loop reads CASTHGTGELFF. CDR3 coding DNA: TGTGCCAGCACACATGGCACCGGGGAGCTGTTTTTT.

Remarks on this clone: A read error may account for a junction end that differs from germline. For the CDR3, the DNA is TGTGCCAGCAGTTGGGACAGTCGAACCTCCTACGGGCAGTACTTC. Translated, it gives CASSWDSRTSYGQYF. The V gene is TRBV27, the J gene TRBJ2-7; TRBD1 matches at 7 bases. Germline lookup yields CDR1 MNHEY and CDR2 SMNVEV (reference sequence). CDR3 length equals 15 residues.

The chain employs TRBV7-2 and TRBJ1-2; D unresolved. The CDR3 length is 13 residues. CDR1 is SGHTA, CDR2 FQGNSA, per germline. Trimming removed 1 base from V and 3 bases from J, with 6 bases in between. Here the CDR3 reads CASSLEGDYGYTF. CDR3 sequence (DNA): TGTGCCAGCAGCTTAGAAGGCGACTATGGCTACACCTTC. The whole variable domain, filled in from reference TRBV7-2 and TRBJ1-2, reads GAGVSQSPSNKVTEKGKDVELRCDPISGHTALYWYRQSLGQGLEFLIYFQGNSAPDKSGLPSDRFSAERTGGSVSTLTIQRTQQEDSAVYLCASSLEGDYGYTFGSGTRLTVV.